The present T cell receptor beta chain was sequenced within a study of blood T cell repertoires in COVID-19. Study information: COVID-19 samples from acute and convalescent phases originated in the United States, Italy and Spain.

Produced via immunoSEQ multiplex PCR; TCRdb's table is partial and in-frame only. Found here are around 500,000 clones, approximately 83% of them singletons; the top ten hold about 3%. This clone occurred a few times. The sequence derives from a human donor in a cohort sampled during active COVID-19. What was sequenced was peripheral blood.

The CDR3 loop reads CATSGGLAGTYEQYF. Written as DNA, the CDR3 is TGTGCCACCAGCGGGGGACTAGCGGGGACCTACGAGCAGTACTTC. The chain links TRBV15 to TRBJ2-7; 13 positions agree with TRBD2. Germline V lookup: CDR1 LNHNV, CDR2 YYDKDF (reference sequence). Trimming took 5 bases from V and 2 from J; bases not matched to a gene: 3. The CDR3 is 15 residues long.